This T cell receptor (beta chain) was profiled in a study of neoadjuvant anti-PD-1 for oral cavity cancer. The time point denotes: after neoadjuvant nivolumab, at surgical resection. The CDR3 totals 14 residues. CDR1 is SGHTA and CDR2 is FQGNSA in the germline V gene. The V and J ends lost 1 base and 2 bases, in that order; junction bases with no gene match: 0. Produced via immunoSEQ multiplex PCR; TCRdb's table is partial and in-frame only. The sample records approximately 15,000 clones, around 40% being singletons. This sequence was found in a person aged 40 to 85 with oral cavity squamous cell carcinoma. V is TRBV7-2 and J is TRBJ1-2; 8 nucleotides match TRBD1. Sequencing used tumor tissue, obtained after nivolumab (anti-PD-1) treatment. The CDR3 sequence: CASSLGTGNYGYTF. Written as DNA, the CDR3 is TGTGCCAGCAGCTTAGGGACAGGGAACTATGGCTACACCTTC.